This entry is about one T cell receptor beta chain. The antigen is undetermined. This sample is part of a study of cytomegalovirus exposure and HLA in healthy donors. In the study overall: From donors who were HLA-typed, an early data release held around 80 million unique TCRs.

Vbeta (60) and Jbeta (13) primers were used in the PCR. Data came from immunoSEQ multiplex PCR; TCRdb stores just in-frame clones and leaves some out. The sample contains 150,000 to 200,000 clones, 60% to 80% of which appear only once. Study-level findings and limits: There were fewer than 200 TCR beta chains listed as cytomegalovirus-associated.

Looked up from germline, CDR1 is SGHRS and CDR2 is YFSETQ. Trimming cost V 3 bases and J 6 bases, with 13 bases left between them. The CDR3 has 14 residues. Healthy bone marrow donors made up the donor group. Unrecorded immune exposure was likely among donors, who were nominally healthy when sampled. The sequence was collected from a woman aged 40 to 55 in good health and CMV-seronegative. The V and J genes are TRBV5-1 and TRBJ2-1; D may be TRBD2 (6 bases). The specimen was PBMCs. The CDR3, as DNA: TGCGCCAGCAGCTCTACGGGGGAAATCAATGAGCAGTTCTTC. This sequence encodes CASSSTGEINEQFF.